This T cell receptor beta chain was retrieved from a study of T cells after yellow fever vaccination. This clonotype has ten or more counts. Germline V CDR1 and CDR2: SQVTM, ANQGSEA. This CDR3 is built from 13 residues. The V end was cut by 7 bases, the J end by 2 bases, with 13 bases between. Each CDR3 protein gets one entry after TCRdb re-called the 5' RACE reads with MiXCR. Altogether 250,000 to 350,000 distinct CDR3 sequences are present, roughly 7% being singletons, with the ten largest covering 18%. This chain links TRBV29-1 with TRBJ2-3, with D perhaps TRBD2 (6 bases). The source material was PBMCs, sampled roughly 45 days after the first yellow fever vaccination. This clonotype was obtained from a man younger than 35 who received the YFV17D yellow fever vaccine. CDR3 coding DNA: TGCAGCGGGCGAGGAGGGGACACAGATACGCAGTATTTT. It translates to CSGRGGDTDTQYF.